These T cell receptor beta chains were read from a single sample in a study of shared clonotypes between healthy human individuals. The repertoire was sequenced with immunoSEQ multiplex PCR; TCRdb's copy has only in-frame clones and lacks some. The sample comprises 1 million to 1.3 million clones, 78% of which are singletons, and roughly 0.57% rests with the top ten. The source material was memory CD4+ T cells from PBMCs. These receptors all come from a man younger than 35 in good health. Some clones in this sample may be carry-over from other donors' samples. CDR3s include the opening cysteine and the closing phenylalanine or tryptophan. The D gene is left open where the match is weak. Only some rows state a clone size, as once, few, many or a class for expanded clones.

NA,TRBV6-1,TRBJ1-5,NA,CASSELSLYSNQPQHF,TGTGCCAGCAGTGAACTGAGTCTGTATAGCAATCAGCCCCAGCATTTT
TRBD1,TRBV28,TRBJ2-7,NA,CASSLLGGQGVEQYF,TGTGCCAGCAGTTTATTAGGGGGACAGGGAGTGGAGCAGTACTTC
NA,TRBV6-1,TRBJ1-1,once,CASTGQGRNTEAFF,TGTGCCAGCACGGGGCAGGGGCGGAACACTGAAGCTTTCTTT
NA,TRBV11-3,TRBJ2-1,NA,CASSLDGTSNNEQFF,TGTGCCAGCAGCTTAGATGGGACAAGTAACAATGAGCAGTTCTTC
NA,TRBV7-2,TRBJ1-1,few,CASSFSQGTEAFF,TGTGCCAGCAGCTTCTCACAGGGAACTGAAGCTTTCTTT
NA,TRBV11-2,TRBJ2-2,NA,CASSLVGARELFF,TGTGCCAGCAGCTTAGTAGGGGCCAGGGAGCTGTTTTTT
NA,TRBV6-5,TRBJ2-2,NA,CASSLGRFTGELFF,TGTGCCAGCAGCCTAGGACGTTTCACCGGGGAGCTGTTTTTT
NA,TRBV15,TRBJ2-6,NA,CATSREGSPTSNVLTF,TGTGCCACCAGCAGAGAGGGCAGCCCCACGTCCAACGTCCTGACTTTC
TRBD1,TRBV6-1,TRBJ2-7,NA,CASSLGQGLEQYF,TGTGCCAGCAGCCTGGGACAGGGTCTCGAGCAGTACTTC
NA,TRBV18,TRBJ1-2,NA,CASSPWREGKSYGYTF,TGTGCCAGCTCACCATGGCGGGAGGGCAAGAGCTATGGCTACACCTTC
NA,TRBV6-6,TRBJ2-7,NA,CASRVADSIFYEQYF,TGTGCCAGCAGGGTGGCAGATAGTATTTTCTACGAGCAGTACTTC
NA,TRBV11-2,TRBJ1-4,NA,CASSRTSPPGEKLFF,TGTGCCAGCAGCCGAACAAGCCCGCCTGGAGAAAAACTGTTTTTT
TRBD1,TRBV7-9,TRBJ1-2,many,CASSLGQGVMNGYTF,TGTGCCAGCAGCTTAGGACAGGGCGTAATGAATGGCTACACCTTC
NA,TRBV29-1,TRBJ2-7,NA,CSVVGSSYEQYF,TGCAGCGTTGTTGGGAGCTCCTACGAGCAGTACTTC
NA,TRBV30,TRBJ2-2,NA,CAWSYEELFF,TGTGCCTGGAGTTACGAGGAGCTGTTTTTT
NA,TRBV5-1,TRBJ2-3,NA,CASSLAGGRASTDTQYF,TGCGCCAGCAGCTTGGCCGGAGGGCGGGCCAGCACAGATACGCAGTATTTT
TRBD2,TRBV7-9,TRBJ2-7,NA,CASSSSGTNYEQYF,TGTGCCAGCAGCTCCTCCGGGACTAACTACGAGCAGTACTTC
NA,TRBV28,TRBJ2-3,NA,CASSPLGARGSDTQYF,TGTGCCAGCAGTCCCCTGGGGGCGCGAGGCTCAGATACGCAGTATTTT
NA,TRBV7-2,TRBJ2-5,NA,CASSLAGRGQETQYF,TGTGCCAGCAGCTTAGCCGGCAGGGGCCAAGAGACCCAGTACTTC
NA,TRBV4-1,TRBJ2-6,NA,CASSPAKQSSGANVLTF,TGCGCCAGCAGCCCAGCGAAACAGAGCTCTGGGGCCAACGTCCTGACTTTC
NA,TRBV7-8,TRBJ2-3,NA,CASSLVSGSADTQYF,TGTGCCAGCAGCTTAGTTTCCGGGAGTGCAGATACGCAGTATTTT
TRBD1,TRBV7-3,TRBJ2-7,NA,CASSSGPGQGYEQYF,TGTGCCAGCAGCTCCGGACCGGGACAGGGCTACGAGCAGTACTTC
NA,TRBV5-1,TRBJ1-3,once,CASSLAGQNSGNTIYF,TGCGCCAGCAGCTTGGCCGGACAGAACTCTGGAAACACCATATATTTT
NA,TRBV4-3,TRBJ2-2,NA,CASSQNTVNTGELFF,TGCGCCAGCAGCCAAAACACGGTCAACACCGGGGAGCTGTTTTTT
NA,TRBV30,TRBJ2-2,NA,CAWSRRGELFF,TGTGCCTGGAGTCGGCGTGGGGAGCTGTTTTTT
NA,TRBV11-3,TRBJ2-4,once,CASSRRGESGNIQYF,TGTGCCAGCAGCAGAAGGGGCGAGAGTGGTAACATTCAGTACTTC
NA,TRBV25-1,TRBJ1-2,NA,CASSEAVRQNGYTF,TGTGCCAGCAGTGAAGCGGTCAGGCAGAATGGCTACACCTTC